The clone carrying this TCR beta chain occurred a few times. Primers: 60 Vbeta forward and 13 Jbeta reverse. Assay: immunoSEQ multiplex PCR; the TCRdb copy retains only in-frame clones and omits some. This table holds under 150,000 clones, approximately 9.4% found once. The CDR3 runs 16 residues. Germline V gene sequence: CDR1 SGHNT, CDR2 YYREEE (reference sequence). The V end was cut by 3 bases, the J end by 4 bases, with 16 bases between. The sample belongs to a study of cytomegalovirus exposure and HLA in healthy donors. This rearrangement joins TRBV5-4 to TRBJ2-2; D is uncertain. This TCR derives from a man aged 25-45 years in good health and CMV-seronegative. Sequenced sample: PBMCs. CDR3 region: CASSWFGRGGTGELFF. CDR3 DNA sequence: TGTGCCAGCAGCTGGTTTGGAAGAGGTGGCACCGGGGAGCTGTTTTTT.